This T cell receptor (beta chain) was captured by sequencing in a study of blood T cell repertoires in COVID-19. TCRdb's copy holds only in-frame clones and misses some; the assay was immunoSEQ multiplex PCR. This sample has fewer than 450,000 clones; 88% occur once, and the top ten carry 0.9% to 1.5%. Germline CDR1 SGHRS, CDR2 YFSETQ. Between the trimmed V and J ends, which lost 1 base and 0 bases, there was a span of 14 bases. The CDR3 is made up of 18 amino acids. This TCR derives from a woman between 18 and 29 years old who had recovered from COVID-19. Sequencing input: PBMCs or T cells enriched from blood (not recorded which). The chain links TRBV5-1 to TRBJ1-6, with TRBD1 as a possible D gene (5 bases). CDR3 coding DNA: TGCGCCAGCAGCTTGTGGGGGGATTCCGACTCCTATAATTCACCCCTCCACTTT. Residues: CASSLWGDSDSYNSPLHF. Looking up the rest from reference TRBV5-1 and TRBJ1-6 gives the full variable domain: KAGVTQTPRYLIKTRGQQVTLSCSPISGHRSVSWYQQTPGQGLQFLFEYFSETQRNKGNFPGRFSGRQFSNSRSEMNVSTLELGDSALYLCASSLWGDSDSYNSPLHFGNGTRLTVT.